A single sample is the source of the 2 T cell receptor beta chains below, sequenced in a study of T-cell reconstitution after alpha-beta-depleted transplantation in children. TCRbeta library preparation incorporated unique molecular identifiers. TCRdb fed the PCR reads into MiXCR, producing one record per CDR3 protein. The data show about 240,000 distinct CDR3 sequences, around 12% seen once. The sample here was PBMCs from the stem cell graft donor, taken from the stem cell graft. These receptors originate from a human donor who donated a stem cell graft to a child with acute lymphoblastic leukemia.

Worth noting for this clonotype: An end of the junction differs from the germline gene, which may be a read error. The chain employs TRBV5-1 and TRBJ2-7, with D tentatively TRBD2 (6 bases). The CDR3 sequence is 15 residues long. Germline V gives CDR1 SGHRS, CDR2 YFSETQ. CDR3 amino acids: CASSLQRGSAYEQHF. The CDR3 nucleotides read TGCGCCAGCAGCTTGCAACGGGGGTCCGCCTACGAGCAGCACTTC.

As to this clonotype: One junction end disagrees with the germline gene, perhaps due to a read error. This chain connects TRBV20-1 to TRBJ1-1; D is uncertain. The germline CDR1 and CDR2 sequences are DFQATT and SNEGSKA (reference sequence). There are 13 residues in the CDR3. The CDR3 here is CSARLHGEFEAFF. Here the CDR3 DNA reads TGCAGTGCTAGACTGCATGGAGAATTTGAAGCTTTCTTC.